The present T cell receptor beta chain was sequenced within a study of T cell responses to AZD1222 COVID-19 vaccine (dated by TCRdb to the early 2020s). About the full investigation: AZD1222 recipients with second doses at about 4 weeks or about 12 weeks were pooled, because spike-specific TCR depth and breadth did not differ between schedules. Trial participants were enrolled into age subgroups of 18-55, 56-69 and 70-plus years, which contained about 150, 27 and 61 TCR-sequenced participants, respectively. TCR sequencing covered 230 or so trial participants: 207 given two doses of AZD1222 and 26 given two doses of MenACWY control vaccine.

From the cysteine through the phenylalanine, the CDR3 covers 15 amino acids. Only the CDR3 DNA stays, 45 bases, in frame from base 1. The germline V gene gives CDR1 as MNHEY and CDR2 as SVGEGT. Relative to germline, V is missing 6 bases and J is missing 4 bases, with 2 bases of the junction outside any gene match. The CDR3 regions of human TCRbeta chains were analyzed by immunosequencing. The authors processed their data as follows. TCRs in the repertoires were matched against a reference library of SARS-CoV-2-specific TCRs that had been generated with the MIRA antigen-specificity platform. Breadth was defined as the fraction of unique TCRs that were SARS-CoV-2-associated. Depth was defined as the fraction of total T cells that were SARS-CoV-2-associated. Using the MIRA data, each spike-specific TCR was mapped to the spike region that the TCR reacts to and placed in a CD4 or CD8 class. Log10-transformed breadth and depth values were compared by one-way ANOVA with Sidak's multiple comparisons tests. TCRdb took over this immuneACCESS table, retaining in-frame rearrangements with V and J assigned. Such tables are incomplete; in checked studies, under half of the missing clones stem from an unresolved V gene, and the remainder is unexplained. V, J and clone size reflect that table, while D and trimming were determined from the DNA. The sample includes some 61,000 clones, with roughly 87% observed a single time. The top ten hold roughly 17% of the sample.

This sample's time point label indicates: baseline before first vaccination. Vaccinee samples came from UK trials COV001 and COV002, including a single-blind randomized controlled phase 2/3 trial of AZD1222 (ChAdOx1 nCoV-19) in healthy adults. For TCRbeta chain sequencing, PBMC samples were collected from trial participants at day 0 and at day 28 after the second dose. The research as a whole found: Reportedly, close to half of the unique spike-specific TCRs recognized epitopes lying outside the regions that are mutated in the B.1.351 and B.1.1.7 variants. Participants were mostly white British and included more females than males, and it was suggested by the authors that clonal diversity may have been underestimated. In the small 56-69-year group, the increase in depth fell short of significance, most likely because of low power. Because no samples from the day 14 peak response were available, repertoires could be characterized only after the peak T cell response. Conclusions about previously exposed vaccinees were limited because only six AZD1222 recipients were SARS-CoV-2 seropositive at baseline. CD4 TCRs associated with the vaccine covered the entire spike protein, and the dominant responses were in regions 160-218 and 743-854. A significant rise in spike-specific TCR breadth and depth was observed after two AZD1222 doses relative to day 0 and relative to MenACWY recipients.

Worth noting for this clone: Its recognized antigen is unknown. The record has no base qualities; no much larger clone is one base away.

The V and J genes are TRBV6-2 or TRBV6-3 and TRBJ2-2; TRBD2 aligns with 13 central bases. The clonotype originates from an adult in good health. The material was peripheral blood, obtained on day 0 of AZD1222 vaccination. Read as DNA, the sequence is TGTGCCAGCAGCAGACTAGCGGGAGGCACCGGGGAGCTGTTTTTT. It specifies CASSRLAGGTGELFF.